This T cell receptor (beta chain) was identified in a study of blood T cell repertoires in COVID-19. Study summary: Collection of acute and convalescent COVID-19 samples took place in the United States, Italy and Spain.

Libraries were prepared by immunoSEQ multiplex PCR; TCRdb keeps only in-frame clonotypes and omits some of them. The repertoire has 52,000 or so clones, around 84% of them found once; the top ten carry over 2%. Germline CDR1 is DFQATT and CDR2 is SNEGSKA (reference sequence). The CDR3 extends over 13 amino acids. The germline V and J ends were trimmed by 3 bases and 0 bases, with 6 bases remaining between them. This clone was seen only once. The material sequenced was peripheral blood. This clonotype was sampled from a man over 45 with acute or convalescent COVID-19. This chain links TRBV20-1 with TRBJ1-5; D is uncertain. The CDR3 is CSASLNSNQPQHF. DNA for the CDR3: TGCAGTGCTAGTTTAAATAGCAATCAGCCCCAGCATTTT.